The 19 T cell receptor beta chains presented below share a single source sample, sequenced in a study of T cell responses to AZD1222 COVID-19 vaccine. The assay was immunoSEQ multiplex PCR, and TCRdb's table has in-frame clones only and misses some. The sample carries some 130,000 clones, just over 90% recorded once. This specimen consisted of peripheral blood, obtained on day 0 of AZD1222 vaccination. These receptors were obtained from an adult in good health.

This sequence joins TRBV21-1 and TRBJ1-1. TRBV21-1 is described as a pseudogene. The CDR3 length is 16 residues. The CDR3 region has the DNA TGTGCCAGCAGCAAAAGGGACCCGAGACCGGCCACTGAAGCTTTCTTT. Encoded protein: CASSKRDPRPATEAFF.

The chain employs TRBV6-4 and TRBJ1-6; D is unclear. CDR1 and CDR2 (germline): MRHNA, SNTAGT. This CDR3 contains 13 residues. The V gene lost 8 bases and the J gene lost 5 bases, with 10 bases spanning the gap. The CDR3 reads CASSEDHNSPLHF. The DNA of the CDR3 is TGTGCCAGCTCCGAGGACCATAATTCACCCCTCCACTTT.

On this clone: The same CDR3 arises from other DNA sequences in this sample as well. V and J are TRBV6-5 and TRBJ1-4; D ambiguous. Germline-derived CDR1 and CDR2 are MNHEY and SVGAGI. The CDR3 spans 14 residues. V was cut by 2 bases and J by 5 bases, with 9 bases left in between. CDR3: CASSYRTENEKLFF. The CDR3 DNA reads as TGTGCCAGCAGTTACCGCACGGAGAATGAAAAACTGTTTTTT.

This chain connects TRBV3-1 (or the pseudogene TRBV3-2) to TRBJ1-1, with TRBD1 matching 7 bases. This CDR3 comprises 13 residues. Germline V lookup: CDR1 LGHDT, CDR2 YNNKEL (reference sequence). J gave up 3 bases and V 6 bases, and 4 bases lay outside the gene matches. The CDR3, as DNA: TGTGCCAGCAGACCCACAGGGGACACTGAAGCTTTCTTT. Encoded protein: CASRPTGDTEAFF.

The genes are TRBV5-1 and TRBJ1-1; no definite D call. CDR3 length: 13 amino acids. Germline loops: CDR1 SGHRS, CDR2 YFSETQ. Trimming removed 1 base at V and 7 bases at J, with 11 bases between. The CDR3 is CASSLTGEGEAFF. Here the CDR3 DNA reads TGCGCCAGCAGCTTGACCGGGGAGGGTGAAGCTTTCTTT.

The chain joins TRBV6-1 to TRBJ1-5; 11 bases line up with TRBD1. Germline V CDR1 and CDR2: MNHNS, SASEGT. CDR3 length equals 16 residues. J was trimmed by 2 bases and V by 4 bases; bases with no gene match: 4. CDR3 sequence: CASSGWTGGGNQPQHF. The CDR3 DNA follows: TGTGCCAGCAGTGGCTGGACAGGGGGCGGCAATCAGCCCCAGCATTTT.

The CDR3 reads CASSSTGGYTGELFF. In DNA form, the CDR3 reads TGTGCCAGCAGCTCCACAGGGGGCTACACCGGGGAGCTGTTTTTT. The chain combines TRBV9 with TRBJ2-2; 9 bases align to TRBD1. This CDR3 region has 15 residues. The V and J ends lost 4 bases and 3 bases, in that order; junction bases with no gene match: 4. Germline CDR1 reads SGDLS; CDR2 reads YYNGEE.

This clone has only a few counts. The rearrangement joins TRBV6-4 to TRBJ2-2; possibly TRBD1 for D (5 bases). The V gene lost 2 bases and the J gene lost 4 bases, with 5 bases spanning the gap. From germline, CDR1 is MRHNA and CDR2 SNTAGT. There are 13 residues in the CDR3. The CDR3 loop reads CASSDQGTGELFF. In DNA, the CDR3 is TGTGCCAGCAGTGACCAGGGCACCGGGGAGCTGTTTTTT.

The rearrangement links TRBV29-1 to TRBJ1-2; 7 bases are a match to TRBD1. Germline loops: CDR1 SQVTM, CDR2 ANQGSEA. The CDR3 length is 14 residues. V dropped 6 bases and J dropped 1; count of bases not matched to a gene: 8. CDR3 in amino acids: CSVTGAVDNYGYTF. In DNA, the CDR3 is TGCAGCGTCACAGGGGCTGTGGATAACTATGGCTACACCTTC. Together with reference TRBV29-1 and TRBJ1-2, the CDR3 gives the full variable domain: SAVISQKPSRDICQRGTSLTIQCQVDSQVTMMFWYRQQPGQSLTLIATANQGSEATYESGFVIDKFPISRPNLTFSTLTVSNMSPEDSSIYLCSVTGAVDNYGYTFGSGTRLTVV.

The CDR3, as DNA: TGTGCCAGCAGCCGGTCAGGGGAGGGCGGAAAACTGTTTTTT. Residues: CASSRSGEGGKLFF. The chain links TRBV7-9 to TRBJ1-4, with D maybe TRBD1 (6 bases). V shed 5 bases and J shed 10 bases, with 17 bases lying between them. The CDR3 extends over 14 amino acids. Germline lookup yields CDR1 SEHNR and CDR2 FQNEAQ (reference sequence).

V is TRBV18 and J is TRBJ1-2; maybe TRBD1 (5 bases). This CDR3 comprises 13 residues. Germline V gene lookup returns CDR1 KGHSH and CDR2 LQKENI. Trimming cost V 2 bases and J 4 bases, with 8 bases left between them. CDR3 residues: CASSPGDAYGYTF. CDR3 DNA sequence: TGTGCCAGCTCACCAGGGGACGCCTATGGCTACACCTTC.

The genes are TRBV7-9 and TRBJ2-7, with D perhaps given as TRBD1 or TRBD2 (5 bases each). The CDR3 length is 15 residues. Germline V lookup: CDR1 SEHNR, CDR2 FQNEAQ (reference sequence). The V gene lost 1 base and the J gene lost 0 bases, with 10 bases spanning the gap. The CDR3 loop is CASSLVGGPSYEQYF. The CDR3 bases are TGTGCCAGCAGCTTAGTTGGGGGTCCCTCCTACGAGCAGTACTTC. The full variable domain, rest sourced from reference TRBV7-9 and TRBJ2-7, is DTGVSQNPRHKITKRGQNVTFRCDPISEHNRLYWYRQTLGQGPEFLTYFQNEAQLEKSRLLSDRFSAERPKGSFSTLEIQRTEQGDSAMYLCASSLVGGPSYEQYFGPGTRLTVT.

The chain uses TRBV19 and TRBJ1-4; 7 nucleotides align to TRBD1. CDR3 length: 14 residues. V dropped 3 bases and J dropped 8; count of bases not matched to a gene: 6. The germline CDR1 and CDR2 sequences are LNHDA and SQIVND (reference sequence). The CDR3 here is CASSIRGYGEKLFF. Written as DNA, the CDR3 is TGTGCCAGTAGTATCAGGGGGTACGGCGAAAAACTGTTTTTT.

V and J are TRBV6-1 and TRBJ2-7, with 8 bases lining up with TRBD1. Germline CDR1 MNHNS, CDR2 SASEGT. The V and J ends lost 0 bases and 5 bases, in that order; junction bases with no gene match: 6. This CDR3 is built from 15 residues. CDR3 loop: CASSEAEGQADEQYF. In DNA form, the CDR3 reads TGTGCCAGCAGTGAAGCGGAGGGACAGGCAGACGAGCAGTACTTC.

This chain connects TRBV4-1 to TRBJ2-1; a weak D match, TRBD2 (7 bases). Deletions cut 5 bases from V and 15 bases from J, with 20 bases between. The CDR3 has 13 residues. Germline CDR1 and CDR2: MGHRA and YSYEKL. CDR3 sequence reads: CASSLGGGARRFF. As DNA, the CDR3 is TGCGCCAGCAGCTTAGGGGGAGGGGCAAGGCGGTTCTTC.

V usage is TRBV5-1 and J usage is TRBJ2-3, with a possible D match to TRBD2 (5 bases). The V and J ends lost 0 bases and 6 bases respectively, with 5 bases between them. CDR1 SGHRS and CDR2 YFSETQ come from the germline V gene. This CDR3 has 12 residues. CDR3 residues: CASSLGEDTQYF. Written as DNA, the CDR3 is TGCGCCAGCAGCTTGGGGGAGGATACGCAGTATTTT.

For the CDR3, the DNA is TGTGCCAGCAGTTCTCAGGGGGCCTTTAACTATGGCTACACCTTC. Its translation is CASSSQGAFNYGYTF. J is TRBJ1-2 and V is TRBV28; 8 bases agree with TRBD1. From germline, CDR1 is MDHEN and CDR2 SYDVKM. CDR3 length equals 15 residues. J gave up 1 base and V 4 bases, and 5 bases lay outside the gene matches.

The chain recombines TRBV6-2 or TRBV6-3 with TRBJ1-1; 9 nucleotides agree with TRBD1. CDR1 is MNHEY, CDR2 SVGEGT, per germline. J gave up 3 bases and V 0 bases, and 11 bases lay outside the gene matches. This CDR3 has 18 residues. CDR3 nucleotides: TGTGCCAGCAGTTACTCGGTGGGACAGGGAGCCGCGCACACTGAAGCTTTCTTT. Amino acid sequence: CASSYSVGQGAAHTEAFF.

CDR3 sequence: CASSAGGPLLDTQYF. The CDR3 DNA reads TGTGCCAGCAGCGCGGGGGGCCCTCTCTTGGATACGCAGTATTTT. This chain links TRBV6-5 with TRBJ2-3; 8 positions agree with TRBD2. The CDR3 sequence is 15 residues long. Germline CDR1 and CDR2: MNHEY and SVGAGI. V shed 6 bases, J shed 6 bases, and the junction held 11 bases outside the gene matches.